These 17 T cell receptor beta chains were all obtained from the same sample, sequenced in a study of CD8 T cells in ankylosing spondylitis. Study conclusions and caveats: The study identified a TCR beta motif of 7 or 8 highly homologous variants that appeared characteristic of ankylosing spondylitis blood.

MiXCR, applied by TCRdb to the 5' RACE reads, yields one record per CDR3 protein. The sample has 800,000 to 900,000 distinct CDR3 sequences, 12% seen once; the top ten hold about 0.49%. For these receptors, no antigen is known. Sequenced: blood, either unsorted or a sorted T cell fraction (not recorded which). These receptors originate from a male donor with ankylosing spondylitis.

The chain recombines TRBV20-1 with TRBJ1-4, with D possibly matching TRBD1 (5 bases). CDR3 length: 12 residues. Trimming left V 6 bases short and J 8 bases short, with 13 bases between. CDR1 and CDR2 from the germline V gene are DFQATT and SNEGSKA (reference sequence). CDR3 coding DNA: TGCAGTGCGCAGGAGGGGAGAGAAAAACTGTTTTTT. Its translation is CSAQEGREKLFF.

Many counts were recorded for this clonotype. The CDR3 spells CSVGREGVEQYF. The CDR3 DNA follows: TGCAGCGTTGGTAGGGAGGGAGTCGAGCAGTACTTC. The chain is built from TRBV29-1 and TRBJ2-7, with 7 bases identical to TRBD2. The germline V gene encodes CDR1 SQVTM and CDR2 ANQGSEA. The trim removed 4 bases at V and 6 bases at J, leaving 6 bases unmatched. The CDR3 is 12 amino acids.

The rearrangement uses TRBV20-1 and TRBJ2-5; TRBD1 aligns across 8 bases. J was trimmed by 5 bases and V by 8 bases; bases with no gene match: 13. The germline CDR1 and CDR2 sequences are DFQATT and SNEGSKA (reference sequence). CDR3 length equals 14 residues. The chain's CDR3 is CSTTGQGSRETQYF. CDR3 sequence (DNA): TGCAGTACCACCGGACAGGGAAGTAGGGAGACCCAGTACTTC.

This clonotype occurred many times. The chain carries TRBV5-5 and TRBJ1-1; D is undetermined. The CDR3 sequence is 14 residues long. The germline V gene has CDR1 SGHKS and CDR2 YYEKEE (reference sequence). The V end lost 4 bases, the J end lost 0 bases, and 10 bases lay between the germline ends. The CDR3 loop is CASSLIPLNTEAFF. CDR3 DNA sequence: TGTGCCAGCAGCCTAATCCCCTTGAACACTGAAGCTTTCTTT.

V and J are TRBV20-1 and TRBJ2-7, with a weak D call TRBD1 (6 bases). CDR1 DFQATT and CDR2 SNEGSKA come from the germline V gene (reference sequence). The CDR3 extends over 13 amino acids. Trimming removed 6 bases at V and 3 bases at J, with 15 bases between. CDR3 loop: CSAAAGANYEQYF. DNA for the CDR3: TGCAGTGCCGCGGCAGGGGCCAACTACGAGCAGTACTTC.

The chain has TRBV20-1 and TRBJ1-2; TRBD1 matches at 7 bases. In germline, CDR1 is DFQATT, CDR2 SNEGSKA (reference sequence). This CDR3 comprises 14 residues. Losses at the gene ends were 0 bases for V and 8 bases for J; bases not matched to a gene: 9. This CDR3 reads CSARETGVQYGYTF. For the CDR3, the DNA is TGCAGTGCTAGAGAAACAGGGGTACAGTACGGCTACACCTTC.

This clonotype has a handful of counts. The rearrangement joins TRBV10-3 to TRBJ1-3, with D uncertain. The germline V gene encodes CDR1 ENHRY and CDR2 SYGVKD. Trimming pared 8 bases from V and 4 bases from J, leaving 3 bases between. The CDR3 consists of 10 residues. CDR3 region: CAIRGNTIYF. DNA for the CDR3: TGTGCCATCCGCGGAAACACCATATATTTT.

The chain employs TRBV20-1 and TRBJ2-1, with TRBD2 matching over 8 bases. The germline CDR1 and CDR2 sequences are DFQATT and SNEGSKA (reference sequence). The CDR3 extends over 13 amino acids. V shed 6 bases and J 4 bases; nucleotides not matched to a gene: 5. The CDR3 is CSALREAYNEQFF. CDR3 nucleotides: TGCAGTGCGTTGCGGGAGGCTTACAATGAGCAGTTCTTC.

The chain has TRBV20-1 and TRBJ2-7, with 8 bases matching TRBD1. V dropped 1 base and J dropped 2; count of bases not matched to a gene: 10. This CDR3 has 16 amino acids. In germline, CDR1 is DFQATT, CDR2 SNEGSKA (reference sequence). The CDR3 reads CSARARTGRITYEQYF. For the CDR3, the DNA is TGCAGTGCTAGAGCGAGGACAGGGCGAATCACCTACGAGCAGTACTTC.

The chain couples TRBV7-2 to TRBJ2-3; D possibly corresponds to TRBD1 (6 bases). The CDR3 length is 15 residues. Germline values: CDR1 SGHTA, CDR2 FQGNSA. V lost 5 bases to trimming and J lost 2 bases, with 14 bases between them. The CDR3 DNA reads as TGTGCCAGCAGCCCACTGGGGGCTTACACAGATACGCAGTATTTT. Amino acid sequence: CASSPLGAYTDTQYF.

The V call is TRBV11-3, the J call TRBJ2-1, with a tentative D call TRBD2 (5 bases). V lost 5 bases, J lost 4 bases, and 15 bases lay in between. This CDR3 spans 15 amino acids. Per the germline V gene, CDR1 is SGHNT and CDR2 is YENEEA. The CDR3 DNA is TGTGCCAGCAGCCCTCGGGGAAAGCTATACAATGAGCAGTTCTTC. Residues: CASSPRGKLYNEQFF.

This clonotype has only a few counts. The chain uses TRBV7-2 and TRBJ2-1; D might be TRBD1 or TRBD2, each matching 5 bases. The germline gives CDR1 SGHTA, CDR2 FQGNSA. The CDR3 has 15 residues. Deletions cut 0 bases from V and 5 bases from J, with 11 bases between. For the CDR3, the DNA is TGTGCCAGCAGCTTAGCGGGGGTATCAGACAATGAGCAGTTCTTC. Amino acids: CASSLAGVSDNEQFF.

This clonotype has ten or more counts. CDR3 DNA sequence: TGCGCCAGCAGCAGTCGGACTAGCGGCCCGTACAATGAGCAGTTCTTC. Its protein is CASSSRTSGPYNEQFF. The chain is built from TRBV4-3 and TRBJ2-1; TRBD2 matches 10 bases. The CDR3 sequence is 16 residues long. Germline assignment: CDR1 LGHNA and CDR2 YSLEER. V lost 5 bases to trimming and J lost 4 bases; unmatched junction nucleotides: 8.

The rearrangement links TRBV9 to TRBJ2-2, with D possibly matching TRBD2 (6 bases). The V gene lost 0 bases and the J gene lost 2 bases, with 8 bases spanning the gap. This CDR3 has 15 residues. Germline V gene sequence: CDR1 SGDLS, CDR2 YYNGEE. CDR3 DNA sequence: TGTGCCAGCAGCGTAGTCGGGGGAAACACCGGGGAGCTGTTTTTT. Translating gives CASSVVGGNTGELFF.

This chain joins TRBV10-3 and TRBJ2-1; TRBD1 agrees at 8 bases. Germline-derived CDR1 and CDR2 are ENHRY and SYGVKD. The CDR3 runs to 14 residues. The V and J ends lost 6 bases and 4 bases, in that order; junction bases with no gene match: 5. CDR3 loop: CAIRAGGLYNEQFF. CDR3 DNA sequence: TGTGCCATCAGGGCAGGGGGCTTATACAATGAGCAGTTCTTC.

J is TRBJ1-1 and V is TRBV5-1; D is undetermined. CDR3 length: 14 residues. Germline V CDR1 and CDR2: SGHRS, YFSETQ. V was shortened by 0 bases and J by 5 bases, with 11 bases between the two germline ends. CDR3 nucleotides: TGCGCCAGCAGCTTGGGGGCGGAAGGAACTGAAGCTTTCTTT. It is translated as CASSLGAEGTEAFF.

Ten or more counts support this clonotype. In DNA, the CDR3 is TGCGCCAGCACCTTCGGAGGGCCCGGCTATGGCTACACCTTC. It encodes CASTFGGPGYGYTF. The chain carries TRBV5-1 and TRBJ1-2; D is unclear. CDR1 is SGHRS and CDR2 is YFSETQ in the germline V gene. V dropped 6 bases and J dropped 4 bases, with 16 bases sitting between them. This CDR3 region has 14 residues. The full variable domain, its missing parts supplied by reference TRBV5-1 and TRBJ1-2, is KAGVTQTPRYLIKTRGQQVTLSCSPISGHRSVSWYQQTPGQGLQFLFEYFSETQRNKGNFPGRFSGRQFSNSRSEMNVSTLELGDSALYLCASTFGGPGYGYTFGSGTRLTVV.